This T cell receptor (beta chain) was observed in a study of T-cell memory formation after mild COVID-19. Study-wide results and limits: Whether second-wave clones peaking at day 37 were SARS-CoV-2 specific went unconfirmed. Day 15 to 85 contracting clones showed balanced CD4/CD8; day 15 to 37 expanders favored CD4+.

Notes on this clonotype: The target antigen is unknown.

5'RACE primed from the constant segment yielded TCR alpha and TCR beta cDNA libraries bearing sample barcodes and UMIs. TCRdb ran MiXCR on the 5' RACE reads and lists one entry per CDR3 protein. This sample has about 290,000 distinct CDR3 sequences, with approximately 18% found just once. This clonotype originated in a man younger than 35 who had mild COVID-19 (a few samples of this study predate the infection). Cell type and time point are not known. The material sequenced was PBMCs or a T cell subset sorted from them (not recorded which).

The CDR3 DNA is TGTGCCAGCACCCGAGCAGGCACTGAAGCTTTCTTT. It translates to CASTRAGTEAFF. The V call is TRBV3-1, the J call TRBJ1-1; no clear D. The germline gives CDR1 LGHDT, CDR2 YNNKEL (reference sequence). V lost 7 bases, J lost 4 bases, and 10 bases lay in between. The CDR3 has 12 residues.